This T cell receptor (beta chain) was captured in a study of T cell repertoires in cytomegalovirus infection. Study-level information: Public TCR beta signatures indicated both CMV infection and matching HLA type.

Study observations and caveats: The study found HLA-C-restricted CMV-specific TCR beta clonotypes dominating the ex vivo response.

Germline CDR1 reads SEHNR; CDR2 reads FQNEAQ (reference sequence). The CDR3 loop spans 16 amino acids. The J segment lost 1 base and the V segment lost 5 bases, leaving 5 bases of the junction unmatched. TCRdb passed the reads through MiXCR, listing each CDR3 protein once. Of roughly 230,000 distinct CDR3 sequences in the sample, 20% to 25% were seen once. In this sample, this clonotype turned up many times. Its cognate antigen is unknown. This sequence joins TRBV7-9 and TRBJ2-7; TRBD2 matches 13 bases. Input material: CD8+ T cells from PBMCs. The origin of this receptor is a human donor in good health (CMV status not recorded). Some clones in this sample may be carry-over from other donors' samples. As DNA, the CDR3 is TGTGCCAGCAGCCCAGGGACTAGCGGGGAATCCTACGAGCAGTACTTC. This encodes CASSPGTSGESYEQYF.